Shown below are 32 T cell receptor beta chains from a single sample sequenced in a study of cytomegalovirus exposure and HLA in healthy donors (TCRdb year 2017). Library preparation used the immunoSEQ multiplex PCR assay. For the multiplex PCR, a mixture combining 60 forward primers for TCR Vbeta segments and 13 reverse primers for TCR Jbeta segments was used. TCRdb obtained this table from immuneACCESS and retained in-frame rearrangements with V and J assigned. These tables miss some clones; where compared with another copy, unresolved V genes account for less than half of the shortfall, and the remainder is unexplained. This sample has under 120,000 clones in its table, and approximately 80% of those were observed once. Together, the top ten hold approximately 5.1% of the sample. Material for sequencing was PBMCs. Source of these receptors: a female donor in good health and CMV-seropositive.

V usage is TRBV19 and J usage is TRBJ1-5, with TRBD1 as a possible D gene (6 bases). V was trimmed by 6 bases and J by 4 bases, leaving 10 bases between them. Germline V gene data show CDR1 as LNHDA and CDR2 as SQIVND (reference sequence). The CDR3 spans 13 residues. The CDR3 DNA follows: TGTGCCAGTAGGGACAGTCAAAATCAGCCCCAGCATTTT. Its translation: CASRDSQNQPQHF. Drawing the rest from reference TRBV19 and TRBJ1-5, the complete variable domain is DGGITQSPKYLFRKEGQNVTLSCEQNLNHDAMYWYRQDPGQGLRLIYYSQIVNDFQKGDIAEGYSVSREKKESFPLTVTSAQKNPTAFYLCASRDSQNQPQHFGDGTRLSIL.

J is TRBJ2-5 and V is TRBV9, with 9 bases aligning to TRBD2. The CDR3 has 16 amino acids. Germline V lookup: CDR1 SGDLS, CDR2 YYNGEE. V lost 4 bases and J lost 5; bases outside the gene matches: 12. The CDR3 sequence is CASSLEEGTSWETQYF. CDR3 in DNA: TGTGCCAGCAGCTTAGAGGAAGGGACTAGCTGGGAGACCCAGTACTTC.

As for this clone: Compared with germline, one end of the junction differs, possibly owing to a read error. For the CDR3, the DNA is TGTGCTAGCAGCTTCGATTTTAGCTCCTACAATGAGCAGTTCTTC. It yields the protein CASSFDFSSYNEQFF. The rearrangement links TRBV7-7 to TRBJ2-1; D is uncertain. This CDR3 comprises 15 residues. Germline lookup yields CDR1 SSHAT and CDR2 FNYEAQ (reference sequence).

The chain employs TRBV19 and TRBJ2-7, with D unresolved. This CDR3 region has 13 residues. Between the trimmed V and J ends, which lost 4 bases and 2 bases, there was a span of 9 bases. Germline CDR1 is LNHDA and CDR2 is SQIVND (reference sequence). CDR3 amino acids: CASSTTQTYEQYF. In DNA form, the CDR3 reads TGTGCCAGTAGTACAACACAGACCTACGAGCAGTACTTC.

The gene calls are TRBV13 and TRBJ2-7, with 9 positions matching TRBD2. Germline lookup yields CDR1 PRHDT and CDR2 FYEKMQ (reference sequence). The CDR3 extends over 15 amino acids. V lost 0 bases to trimming and J lost 6 bases; unmatched junction nucleotides: 6. The CDR3 loop is CASSLGAGGLAEQYF. CDR3 nucleotide sequence: TGTGCCAGCAGCTTAGGGGCGGGGGGGCTCGCCGAGCAGTACTTC.

The chain is built from TRBV6-5 and TRBJ2-3, with D possibly matching TRBD2 (6 bases). In germline, CDR1 is MNHEY, CDR2 SVGAGI. Trimming took 2 bases from V and 2 from J, leaving 11 bases between them. The CDR3 covers 15 residues. The CDR3 DNA sequence: TGTGCCAGCAGTTACCGGGGGAGTCTCACAGATACGCAGTATTTT. This gives the protein CASSYRGSLTDTQYF.

V usage is TRBV27 and J usage is TRBJ2-1, with D unclear. Germline V gene lookup returns CDR1 MNHEY and CDR2 SMNVEV (reference sequence). The CDR3 spans 14 residues. V was clipped by 5 bases and J by 1 base, with 9 bases between them. CDR3 region: CASSRGGSYNEQFF. The DNA for the CDR3 is TGTGCCAGCAGTCGTGGCGGATCCTACAATGAGCAGTTCTTC.

The rearrangement uses TRBV9 and TRBJ1-3, with D unclear. The CDR3 length is 17 residues. Germline CDR1 is SGDLS and CDR2 is YYNGEE. Trimming took 0 bases from V and 0 from J, leaving 13 bases between them. The CDR3, as DNA: TGTGCCAGCAGCGTAGCTCAGCGGCCCAACTCTGGAAACACCATATATTTT. Its protein is CASSVAQRPNSGNTIYF.

This clone was seen a handful of times. The chain joins TRBV4-2 to TRBJ1-1; no clear D gene. The V gene's germline CDR1 is LGHNA and CDR2 YNFKEQ. This CDR3 comprises 13 residues. Trimming removed 8 bases from V and 1 base from J, with 11 bases in between. The CDR3 nucleotides read TGTGCCAGCGCCGAGTCAGGGAACACTGAAGCTTTCTTT. This encodes CASAESGNTEAFF.

The J gene is TRBJ2-1, the V gene TRBV4-2; 7 bases agree with TRBD1. Germline loops: CDR1 LGHNA, CDR2 YNFKEQ. The V and J ends lost 3 bases and 15 bases, in that order; junction bases with no gene match: 5. This CDR3 has 11 amino acids. This CDR3 reads CASSHQGVWFF. CDR3 sequence (DNA): TGTGCCAGCAGCCACCAGGGGGTGTGGTTCTTC.

This chain joins TRBV27 and TRBJ1-5, with D maybe TRBD1 (6 bases). Trimming stripped 3 bases from V and 3 bases from J, with 18 bases between. The CDR3 sequence is 17 residues long. Germline CDR1 and CDR2: MNHEY and SMNVEV (reference sequence). DNA of the CDR3: TGTGCCAGCAGTTTCACTCGGACAGTGAGTAACAATCAGCCCCAGCATTTT. Translation: CASSFTRTVSNNQPQHF.

CDR3 in DNA: TGTGCCAGCAGCTTGGGGCAGGGTTCATCTGAAGCTTTCTTT. As protein: CASSLGQGSSEAFF. The rearrangement uses TRBV7-2 and TRBJ1-1; tentatively, D is TRBD1 (5 bases). The V and J ends lost 3 bases and 6 bases respectively, with 14 bases between them. Germline V gene data show CDR1 as SGHTA and CDR2 as FQGNSA. The length of the CDR3 is 14 residues.

This clone was seen more than once but under ten times. The chain links TRBV6-6 to TRBJ1-5; D uncertain. This CDR3 is 13 amino acids long. Per germline, CDR1 MNHNY and CDR2 SVGAGI (reference sequence). Deletions cut 0 bases from V and 7 bases from J, with 7 bases between. CDR3: CASSYSVEQPQHF. Written as DNA, the CDR3 is TGTGCCAGCAGTTACTCGGTAGAACAGCCCCAGCATTTT.

J is TRBJ2-1 and V is TRBV7-8; D is perhaps TRBD2 (6 bases). The CDR3 loop spans 15 amino acids. Per the germline V gene, CDR1 is SGHVS and CDR2 is FQNEAQ. Trimming cost V 0 bases and J 7 bases, with 13 bases left between them. Here the CDR3 reads CASSLAVGGWNEQFF. CDR3 in DNA: TGTGCCAGCAGCTTAGCAGTCGGGGGTTGGAATGAGCAGTTCTTC.

CDR3 sequence: CAISEPGGGWGAEAFF. CDR3 bases: TGTGCCATCAGTGAGCCGGGGGGGGGTTGGGGCGCTGAAGCTTTCTTT. This rearrangement joins TRBV10-3 to TRBJ1-1; the D gene is possibly TRBD1 (5 bases). CDR1 is ENHRY and CDR2 is SYGVKD in the germline V gene. V dropped 2 bases and J dropped 6 bases, with 19 bases sitting between them. This CDR3 region has 16 residues.

The chain employs TRBV6-1 and TRBJ1-3; 11 nucleotides agree with TRBD1. This CDR3 has 14 residues. CDR1 is MNHNS, CDR2 SASEGT, per germline. With 6 bases clipped from V and 2 bases from J, the junction kept 0 bases outside the gene matches. The DNA of the CDR3 is TGTGCCAGCAGGGGACAGGGGGCTGGAAACACCATATATTTT. Translating gives CASRGQGAGNTIYF.

The gene calls are TRBV27 and TRBJ1-1; TRBD1 matches at 7 bases. With V trimmed by 6 bases and J by 4 bases, 8 bases remained unmatched. CDR1 and CDR2 from the germline V gene are MNHEY and SMNVEV (reference sequence). This CDR3 region has 14 residues. This CDR3 is CASSLDRVGTEAFF. The DNA of the CDR3 is TGTGCCAGCAGCCTCGACAGGGTAGGCACTGAAGCTTTCTTT.

J is TRBJ2-5 and V is TRBV6-6, with 16 bases fitting TRBD2. This CDR3 comprises 16 residues. Germline trimming cut 7 bases from V and 5 bases from J; bases unmatched to any gene: 7. Germline V gene lookup returns CDR1 MNHNY and CDR2 SVGAGI (reference sequence). The CDR3 nucleotides are TGTGCCAGCACCGGGACTAGCGGGAGGGCCGGGGAGACCCAGTACTTC. Its translation is CASTGTSGRAGETQYF.

V is TRBV28 and J is TRBJ1-3, with no clear D. Germline V gene sequence: CDR1 MDHEN, CDR2 SYDVKM. V lost 7 bases, J lost 1 base, and 8 bases lay in between. This CDR3 has 13 residues. The CDR3 region is CASNPGSGNTIYF. DNA of the CDR3: TGTGCCAGCAACCCAGGTTCTGGAAACACCATATATTTT.

CDR3: CASSSTGTASYGYTF. The CDR3 region has the DNA TGTGCCAGCAGCTCCACCGGGACAGCCTCCTATGGCTACACCTTC. The V gene is TRBV7-2, the J gene TRBJ1-2; 7 positions agree with TRBD1. Germline V gives CDR1 SGHTA, CDR2 FQGNSA. This CDR3 comprises 15 residues. Unmatched junction bases numbered 9, after V lost 4 bases and J lost 4 bases.

The chain carries TRBV12-5 and TRBJ1-1, with 10 bases fitting TRBD1. The CDR3 extends over 15 amino acids. After removal of 6 bases from V and 4 bases from J, the junction contained 8 bases not matched to a gene. The V gene's germline CDR1 is LGHNT and CDR2 FRNRAP. The CDR3 is CASGKIDRGPTEAFF. In DNA form, the CDR3 reads TGTGCTAGTGGGAAAATCGACAGGGGGCCCACTGAAGCTTTCTTT.

J is TRBJ2-7 and V is TRBV6-5, with D uncertain. The V end was cut by 3 bases, the J end by 8 bases, with 20 bases between. Per germline, CDR1 MNHEY and CDR2 SVGAGI. This CDR3 contains 15 residues. CDR3 DNA: TGTGCCAGCAGTTATCAGGCCAGGCCCGGTAAAAAGCAGTACTTC. This translates into CASSYQARPGKKQYF.

The chain is built from TRBV19 and TRBJ2-7, with 7 bases that match TRBD2. This CDR3 is 16 amino acids long. From germline, CDR1 is LNHDA and CDR2 SQIVND (reference sequence). The ends lost 5 bases at V and 7 bases at J; junction bases unmatched: 17. The CDR3 sequence: CASSLLSGGQKDEQYF. For the CDR3, the DNA is TGTGCCAGTAGTCTGCTTTCGGGAGGTCAGAAAGATGAGCAGTACTTC.

This chain uses TRBV6-5 with TRBJ1-2; D gene unclear. CDR3 length: 11 residues. The germline V and J ends were trimmed by 6 bases and 5 bases, with 7 bases remaining between them. From germline, CDR1 is MNHEY and CDR2 SVGAGI. In DNA form, the CDR3 reads TGTGCCAGCAGGGCAACGTATGGCTACACCTTC. It specifies CASRATYGYTF.

CDR3: CASSTLGVATPYEQYF. The CDR3 region has the DNA TGTGCCAGCAGTACTCTCGGGGTAGCAACACCCTACGAGCAGTACTTC. The V call is TRBV28, the J call TRBJ2-7, with D possibly being TRBD2 (5 bases). V lost 5 bases to trimming and J lost 2 bases, with 19 bases between them. The length of the CDR3 is 16 residues. Germline V CDR1 and CDR2: MDHEN, SYDVKM.

This rearrangement joins TRBV6-6 to TRBJ2-3; 10 bases line up with TRBD1. Germline V lookup: CDR1 MNHNY, CDR2 SVGAGI (reference sequence). V trimming: 11 bases; J trimming: 1 base; junction bases outside the gene matches: 6. This CDR3 is 14 amino acids long. CDR3 coding DNA: TGTGCCGGGAGGGACAGGGGTGGCACAGATACGCAGTATTTT. As protein: CAGRDRGGTDTQYF.

The chain links TRBV6-4 to TRBJ2-1; tentative D call: TRBD1 (6 bases). The germline CDR1 and CDR2 sequences are MRHNA and SNTAGT. The CDR3 loop spans 13 amino acids. Trimming removed 4 bases from V and 13 bases from J, with 17 bases in between. In DNA, the CDR3 is TGTGCCAGCAGTGTAGTATTAAAGGACAGACAGTTCTTC. Translation: CASSVVLKDRQFF.

This clone was seen a few times. The chain recombines TRBV29-1 with TRBJ2-1; 13 nucleotides line up with TRBD2. The CDR3 has 19 residues. The V gene's germline CDR1 is SQVTM and CDR2 ANQGSEA. Trimming took 2 bases from V and 0 from J; bases not matched to a gene: 10. This CDR3 reads CSVEKGLAGAWSSYNEQFF. The CDR3 nucleotides read TGCAGCGTTGAAAAAGGACTAGCGGGAGCCTGGAGCTCCTACAATGAGCAGTTCTTC.

This rearrangement joins TRBV5-1 to TRBJ2-6, with 7 bases fitting TRBD1. The V and J ends lost 3 bases and 1 base, in that order; junction bases with no gene match: 7. Germline V gene sequence: CDR1 SGHRS, CDR2 YFSETQ. The CDR3 totals 17 residues. The CDR3 here is CASSSTGSPSGANVLTF. The DNA for the CDR3 is TGCGCCAGCAGCTCGACAGGGTCCCCATCTGGGGCCAACGTCCTGACTTTC.

The J gene is TRBJ2-7, the V gene TRBV27; 8 bases line up with TRBD1. Germline trimming cut 6 bases from V and 4 bases from J; bases unmatched to any gene: 5. Germline V gene lookup returns CDR1 MNHEY and CDR2 SMNVEV (reference sequence). The CDR3 sequence is 13 residues long. The CDR3 DNA follows: TGTGCCAGCAGAAAGACAGGGGTGTACGAGCAGTACTTC. The encoded protein is CASRKTGVYEQYF.

This chain joins TRBV28 and TRBJ1-4; 10 nucleotides align to TRBD1. This CDR3 region has 13 residues. Germline CDR1 and CDR2: MDHEN and SYDVKM. V lost 8 bases to trimming and J lost 4 bases; unmatched junction nucleotides: 1. The CDR3 bases are TGTGCCAGCCGGACAGGGGGTAATGAAAAACTGTTTTTT. Protein product: CASRTGGNEKLFF.

The chain carries TRBV6-5 and TRBJ2-7; 10 bases agree with TRBD1. From germline, CDR1 is MNHEY and CDR2 SVGAGI. CDR3 length: 14 residues. V dropped 7 bases and J dropped 6; count of bases not matched to a gene: 9. The chain's CDR3 is CASKKTGGSGEQYF. Here the CDR3 DNA reads TGTGCCAGCAAAAAGACAGGGGGCAGCGGCGAGCAGTACTTC.